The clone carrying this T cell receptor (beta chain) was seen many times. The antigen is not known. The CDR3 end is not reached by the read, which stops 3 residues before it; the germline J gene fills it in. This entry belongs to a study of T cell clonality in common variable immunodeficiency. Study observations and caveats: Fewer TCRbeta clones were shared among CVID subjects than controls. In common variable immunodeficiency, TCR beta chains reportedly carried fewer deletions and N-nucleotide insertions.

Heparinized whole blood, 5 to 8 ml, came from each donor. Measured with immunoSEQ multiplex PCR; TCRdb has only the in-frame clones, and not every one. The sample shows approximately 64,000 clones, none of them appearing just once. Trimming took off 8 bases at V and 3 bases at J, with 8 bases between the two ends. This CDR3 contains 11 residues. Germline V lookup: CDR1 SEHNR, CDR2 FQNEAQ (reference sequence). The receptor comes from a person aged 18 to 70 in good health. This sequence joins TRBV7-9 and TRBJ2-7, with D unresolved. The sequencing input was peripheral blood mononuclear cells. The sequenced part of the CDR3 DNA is TGTGCCAGCGGGCAAAACTACGAG. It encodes CASGQNYE. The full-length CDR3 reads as CASGQNYEQYF. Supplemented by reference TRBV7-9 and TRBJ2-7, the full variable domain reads DTGVSQNPRHKITKRGQNVTFRCDPISEHNRLYWYRQTLGQGPEFLTYFQNEAQLEKSRLLSDRFSAERPKGSFSTLEIQRTEQGDSAMYLCASGQNYEQYFGPGTRLTVT.